Each of the 10 T cell receptor beta chains below was sequenced from the same sample in a study of T cells after yellow fever vaccination. TCRdb ran MiXCR on the 5' RACE reads and lists one entry per CDR3 protein. The table includes some 100,000 distinct CDR3 sequences, roughly 6.8% detected once. Specimen: CD4+ T cells sorted from PBMCs, collected roughly 45 days after the first yellow fever vaccination. These receptors all stem from a man between 18 and 29 years old who received the YFV17D yellow fever vaccine.

J is TRBJ2-3 and V is TRBV6-6; tentatively, D is TRBD2 (7 bases). The germline V gene has CDR1 MNHNY and CDR2 SVGAGI (reference sequence). The V end lost 7 bases, the J end lost 6 bases, and 14 bases lay between the germline ends. The CDR3 runs to 13 residues. CDR3 in amino acids: CASMSGGSDTQYF. The CDR3 nucleotides are TGTGCCAGCATGTCGGGGGGCAGCGATACGCAGTATTTT.

Comment on this clonotype: A read error may explain this, as a much larger clone is one base away. The chain is built from TRBV6-4 and TRBJ1-1; D unclear. This CDR3 is 11 amino acids long. In germline, CDR1 is MRHNA, CDR2 SNTAGT. This chain's CDR3 is CTSSLAAGAFF. The DNA of the CDR3 is TGTACCAGCAGTTTGGCGGCCGGGGCTTTCTTT.

This clonotype was counted ten times or more. The CDR3 DNA is TGTGCCAGCAGCCAGACTGTGCAGGCGGGATCTGGGGCCAACGTCCTGACTTTC. Its translation is CASSQTVQAGSGANVLTF. The gene calls are TRBV4-2 and TRBJ2-6, with a possible D match to TRBD2 (6 bases). The V end was cut by 3 bases, the J end by 1 base, with 16 bases between. This CDR3 is built from 18 residues. The germline CDR1 and CDR2 sequences are LGHNA and YNFKEQ.

This clonotype occurred many times. The rearrangement links TRBV5-6 to TRBJ2-5, with TRBD2 matching over 8 bases. CDR1 and CDR2 (germline): SGHDT, YYEEEE. Trimming at V came to 5 bases and at J to 5 bases, leaving 8 bases not matched to a gene. The CDR3 consists of 14 residues. This chain's CDR3 is CASRLRVAGETQYF. CDR3 coding DNA: TGTGCCAGCAGACTCAGAGTAGCGGGGGAGACCCAGTACTTC.

This clonotype was recorded at least ten times. The chain couples TRBV5-6 to TRBJ2-3; D ambiguous. From germline, CDR1 is SGHDT and CDR2 YYEEEE. Trimming took 5 bases from V and 1 from J, leaving 8 bases between them. The CDR3 covers 13 residues. Written as DNA, the CDR3 is TGTGCCAGCAGTACAGCCGGCACAGATACGCAGTATTTT. Translated: CASSTAGTDTQYF. The variable domain in full, with the rest retrieved from reference TRBV5-6 and TRBJ2-3, is DAGVTQSPTHLIKTRGQQVTLRCSPKSGHDTVSWYQQALGQGPQFIFQYYEEEERQRGNFPDRFSGHQFPNYSSELNVNALLLGDSALYLCASSTAGTDTQYFGPGTRLTVL.

This clonotype was recorded many times. V is TRBV14 and J is TRBJ2-2; TRBD1 might be the D (5 bases). The ends were cut back, 4 bases at V and 6 bases at J, with 9 bases in the middle. The CDR3 loop spans 13 amino acids. In germline, CDR1 is SGHDN, CDR2 FVKESK. DNA of the CDR3: TGTGCCAGCAGCCTTGGACAAGCCGGGGAGCTGTTTTTT. Encoded protein: CASSLGQAGELFF.

This clonotype was seen many times. The genes are TRBV7-2 and TRBJ1-2; TRBD1 matches at 7 bases. CDR3 length: 14 residues. V was pared by 0 bases and J by 6 bases, with 4 bases of the junction left unmatched. Germline V gene sequence: CDR1 SGHTA, CDR2 FQGNSA. The CDR3 protein is CASSLATGSHGYTF. The CDR3 DNA reads as TGTGCCAGCAGCTTAGCGACAGGGTCCCATGGCTACACCTTC.

This clonotype has at least ten counts. The V and J genes are TRBV20-1 and TRBJ2-1, with D possibly called TRBD1 or TRBD2 (6 bases each). This CDR3 spans 12 amino acids. Germline V gene sequence: CDR1 DFQATT, CDR2 SNEGSKA (reference sequence). The V end was cut by 5 bases, the J end by 7 bases, with 12 bases between. In DNA, the CDR3 is TGCAGTGCTCCGGGGGCGCGGAATGAGCAGTTCTTC. Amino acids: CSAPGARNEQFF.

The rearrangement joins TRBV7-8 to TRBJ2-7; D is possibly TRBD1 (7 bases). Germline loops: CDR1 SGHVS, CDR2 FQNEAQ. Trimming removed 6 bases from V and 0 bases from J, with 12 bases in between. This CDR3 comprises 14 residues. The CDR3, as DNA: TGTGCCAGCAGACGGAGGGACAGCTCCTACGAGCAGTACTTC. Its protein is CASRRRDSSYEQYF.

This clonotype was recorded many times. The chain has TRBV7-2 and TRBJ2-7; 9 bases are shared with TRBD1. Trimming cost V 2 bases and J 2 bases; bases outside gene matches: 7. This CDR3 contains 16 residues. CDR1 is SGHTA, CDR2 FQGNSA, per germline. DNA of the CDR3: TGTGCCAGCAGCTTAAGTGGGACAGGGATCCCCTACGAGCAGTACTTC. Protein sequence: CASSLSGTGIPYEQYF.